This T cell receptor beta chain is from a study of T-cell memory formation after mild COVID-19. Study-wide points: Among contracting clones, CD4+ were mainly CM/EM and CD8+ enriched in EMRA.

The CDR3 loop spans 14 amino acids. Per germline, CDR1 LGHNA and CDR2 YSLEER. V lost 0 bases and J lost 3, with 9 bases in between. This clonotype has at least ten counts. Its antigen is unknown. It was 5'RACE with constant-segment primers that produced the TCR alpha and TCR beta cDNA libraries, which carried sample barcodes and UMIs. TCRdb re-called the 5' RACE reads through MiXCR, storing one row per CDR3 protein. The sample has 580,000 or so distinct CDR3 sequences, 17% seen once. The receptor comes from an adult woman who had mild COVID-19 (a few samples of this study predate the infection). Cell type and time point are not known. This sequence joins TRBV4-3 and TRBJ2-7; D unclear. The sequencing sample was made of PBMCs or a T cell subset sorted from them (not recorded which). The CDR3 is CASSQDGWDYEQYF. The CDR3 bases are TGCGCCAGCAGCCAAGATGGGTGGGACTACGAGCAGTACTTC.